The source of this T cell receptor (beta chain) is a study of chemoradiotherapy in HPV16-positive cancers. Sequencing was performed with immunoSEQ multiplex PCR; in TCRdb, only in-frame clones are kept and a portion is missing. The table shows fewer than 40,000 clones, with approximately 92% occurring only once. The CDR3 contains 14 residues. Germline V CDR1 and CDR2: SEHNR, FQNEAQ (reference sequence). The ends were cut back, 3 bases at V and 7 bases at J, with 15 bases in the middle. The TCR comes from a human donor with HPV-associated anogenital cancer. The source material was blood, sampled from a patient who underwent chemoradiotherapy. V and J are TRBV7-9 and TRBJ1-2; the D gene is possibly TRBD1 (5 bases). The CDR3 nucleotides are TGTGCCAGCAGCTTTCTCGGGGGAGGCGGTGGCTACACCTTC. It translates to CASSFLGGGGGYTF.